The rows below give T cell receptor beta chains drawn from one sample of a study of blood T cell repertoires in COVID-19. Libraries were prepared by immunoSEQ multiplex PCR; TCRdb keeps only in-frame clonotypes and omits some of them. This sample has around 330,000 clones, with 88% found just once. Sequencing was done on a sample of peripheral blood. These receptors came from a woman between 45 and 65 years old with active or convalescent COVID-19. Each CDR3 is given with its conserved first and last residue. Fields, in order: clone size, V gene, J gene, D gene, CDR3 protein, CDR3 DNA. A D gene is named only where the DNA matches it firmly. Size tells how often a clone was seen (once, few, many) or the class of an expanded clone, and some rows leave it out.

clone_size: few; v_call: TRBV19; j_call: TRBJ2-1; d_call: -; cdr3_aa: CASSIQGGFNNEQFF; cdr3_nt: TGTGCCAGTAGTATCCAAGGGGGTTTCAACAATGAGCAGTTCTTC
clone_size: -; v_call: TRBV7-9; j_call: TRBJ1-1; d_call: -; cdr3_aa: CASTTGYSGTFF; cdr3_nt: TGTGCCAGCACCACAGGGTATAGTGGAACTTTCTTT
clone_size: -; v_call: TRBV6-5; j_call: TRBJ1-2; d_call: TRBD1; cdr3_aa: CASSRGGSYGYTF; cdr3_nt: TGTGCCAGCAGTCGAGGGGGCAGCTATGGCTACACCTTC
clone_size: -; v_call: TRBV5-5; j_call: TRBJ2-1; d_call: TRBD1; cdr3_aa: CASSSTGGSYNEQFF; cdr3_nt: TGTGCCAGCAGCTCTACAGGGGGCTCCTACAATGAGCAGTTCTTC
clone_size: -; v_call: TRBV9; j_call: TRBJ2-7; d_call: -; cdr3_aa: CASSGGPTSSYEQYF; cdr3_nt: TGTGCCAGCAGCGGAGGGCCGACTTCTTCCTACGAGCAGTACTTC
clone_size: -; v_call: TRBV15; j_call: TRBJ2-3; d_call: -; cdr3_aa: CATSSQMDTQYF; cdr3_nt: TGTGCCACCAGCAGCCAGATGGATACGCAGTATTTT
clone_size: -; v_call: TRBV7-2; j_call: TRBJ2-5; d_call: -; cdr3_aa: CASTPGGTTRETQYF; cdr3_nt: TGTGCCAGCACCCCAGGGGGGACGACCAGGGAGACCCAGTACTTC
clone_size: -; v_call: TRBV6-1; j_call: TRBJ1-6; d_call: TRBD1; cdr3_aa: CASSGQTGAAYNSPLHF; cdr3_nt: TGTGCCAGCAGTGGGCAGACAGGGGCAGCTTATAATTCACCCCTCCACTTT
clone_size: -; v_call: TRBV6-6; j_call: TRBJ2-7; d_call: TRBD1; cdr3_aa: CASSPPPGGTGRSYEQYF; cdr3_nt: TGTGCCAGCAGTCCACCCCCCGGCGGGACAGGAAGGTCCTACGAGCAGTACTTC
clone_size: once; v_call: TRBV11-2; j_call: TRBJ1-2; d_call: -; cdr3_aa: CASSLDGYANYGYTF; cdr3_nt: TGTGCCAGCAGCTTAGACGGGTACGCTAACTATGGCTACACCTTC
clone_size: -; v_call: TRBV6-2/TRBV6-3; j_call: TRBJ1-5; d_call: TRBD1; cdr3_aa: CASSYSGQNYQPQHF; cdr3_nt: TGTGCCAGCAGTTACTCGGGACAGAACTATCAGCCCCAGCATTTT
clone_size: -; v_call: TRBV5-1; j_call: TRBJ2-7; d_call: -; cdr3_aa: CASSLGERSHEQYF; cdr3_nt: TGCGCCAGCAGCTTGGGGGAGCGATCCCACGAGCAGTACTTC
clone_size: -; v_call: TRBV28; j_call: TRBJ1-5; d_call: TRBD1; cdr3_aa: CASSSRDSRSNQPQHF; cdr3_nt: TGTGCCAGCAGTAGCCGGGACAGTCGCAGCAATCAGCCCCAGCATTTT
clone_size: -; v_call: TRBV30; j_call: TRBJ2-7; d_call: TRBD1; cdr3_aa: CAWTYGTGDEQYF; cdr3_nt: TGTGCCTGGACCTATGGGACAGGCGACGAGCAGTACTTC
clone_size: -; v_call: TRBV6-2/TRBV6-3; j_call: TRBJ2-1; d_call: TRBD2; cdr3_aa: CASSSSSDSGRAHEQFF; cdr3_nt: TGTGCCAGCAGTTCCTCTTCGGATAGCGGGAGAGCTCATGAGCAGTTCTTC
clone_size: -; v_call: TRBV7-8; j_call: TRBJ1-1; d_call: -; cdr3_aa: CASSWGAPEAFF; cdr3_nt: TGTGCCAGCAGCTGGGGAGCCCCTGAAGCTTTCTTT
clone_size: -; v_call: TRBV30; j_call: TRBJ2-5; d_call: TRBD2; cdr3_aa: CAWRTSGGGARGTQYF; cdr3_nt: TGTGCCTGGAGGACGTCCGGGGGGGGAGCGCGTGGTACCCAGTACTTC
clone_size: -; v_call: TRBV28; j_call: TRBJ1-5; d_call: TRBD1; cdr3_aa: CASSSDRVNQPQHF; cdr3_nt: TGTGCCAGCAGTTCGGACAGGGTAAATCAGCCCCAGCATTTT
clone_size: -; v_call: TRBV27; j_call: TRBJ2-5; d_call: -; cdr3_aa: CASSLGGAYQETQYF; cdr3_nt: TGTGCCAGCAGTCTGGGGGGGGCGTACCAAGAGACCCAGTACTTC
clone_size: -; v_call: TRBV27; j_call: TRBJ2-5; d_call: -; cdr3_aa: CASSLSSGSWETQYF; cdr3_nt: TGTGCCAGCAGTTTATCTTCGGGGTCGTGGGAGACCCAGTACTTC
clone_size: -; v_call: TRBV18; j_call: TRBJ2-2; d_call: TRBD2; cdr3_aa: CASSPLAGENTGELFF; cdr3_nt: TGTGCCAGCTCACCCCTAGCGGGTGAGAACACCGGGGAGCTGTTTTTT
clone_size: -; v_call: TRBV7-6; j_call: TRBJ1-1; d_call: -; cdr3_aa: CASSRRQVANTEAFF; cdr3_nt: TGTGCCAGCAGCCGTAGACAGGTAGCGAACACTGAAGCTTTCTTT
clone_size: -; v_call: TRBV5-1; j_call: TRBJ2-2; d_call: -; cdr3_aa: CASTSRTDGELFF; cdr3_nt: TGCGCCAGCACCTCCCGGACAGACGGGGAGCTGTTTTTT
clone_size: -; v_call: TRBV7-2; j_call: TRBJ1-1; d_call: TRBD1; cdr3_aa: CASSFPRALRGQGNTEAFF; cdr3_nt: TGTGCCAGCAGCTTTCCTAGGGCGCTCAGGGGGCAGGGGAACACTGAAGCTTTCTTT
clone_size: -; v_call: TRBV6-4; j_call: TRBJ2-3; d_call: -; cdr3_aa: CASSDSPFEIRGNTDTQYF; cdr3_nt: TGTGCCAGCAGTGACTCACCCTTTGAAATACGGGGGAACACAGATACGCAGTATTTT
clone_size: -; v_call: TRBV7-8; j_call: TRBJ1-2; d_call: TRBD1; cdr3_aa: CASSLGDRAYGYTF; cdr3_nt: TGTGCCAGCAGCTTAGGGGACAGGGCGTATGGCTACACCTTC
clone_size: -; v_call: TRBV5-5; j_call: TRBJ1-4; d_call: -; cdr3_aa: CASSFTGSNEKLFF; cdr3_nt: TGTGCCAGCAGCTTTACAGGTTCTAATGAAAAACTGTTTTTT